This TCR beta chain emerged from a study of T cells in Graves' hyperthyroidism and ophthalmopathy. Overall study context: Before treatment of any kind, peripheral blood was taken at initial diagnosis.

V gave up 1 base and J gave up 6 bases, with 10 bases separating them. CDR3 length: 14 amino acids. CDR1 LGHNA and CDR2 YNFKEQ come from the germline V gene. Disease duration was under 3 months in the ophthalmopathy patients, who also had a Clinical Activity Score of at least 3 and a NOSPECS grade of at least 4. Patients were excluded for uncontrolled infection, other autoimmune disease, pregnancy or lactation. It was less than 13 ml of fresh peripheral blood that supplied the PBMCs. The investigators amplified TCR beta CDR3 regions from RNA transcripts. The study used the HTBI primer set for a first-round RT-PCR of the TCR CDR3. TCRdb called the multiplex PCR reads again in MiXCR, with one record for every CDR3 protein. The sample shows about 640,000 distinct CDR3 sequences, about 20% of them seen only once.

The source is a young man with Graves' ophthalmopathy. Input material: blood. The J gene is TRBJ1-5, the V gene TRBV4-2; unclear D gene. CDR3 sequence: CASSQADEAQPQHF. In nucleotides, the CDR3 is TGTGCCAGCAGCCAAGCGGATGAAGCTCAGCCCCAGCATTTT.